This T cell receptor (beta chain) is from a study of blood T cell repertoires in COVID-19 (dated by TCRdb to about 2020). About the study as a whole: Collaborator samples came from the United States, Italy and Spain and covered acute and convalescent phases of COVID-19. The material from the prospective study consisted of cDNA or gDNA derived from T cells, B-cell-depleted T cells, or PBMCs. The dataset comprised deeply sampled blood TCRbeta repertoires from subjects exposed to, actively infected with, or recovered from COVID-19. The repertoires were released in a freely available public database meant as a resource for research on the immune response to SARS-CoV-2. The samples were drawn from two sources: the first 160 participants of the ongoing ImmuneRACE study, and approximately 1,300 subjects contributed by 6 global collaborators. Nearly every sample came with metadata listing a de-identified subject ID, COVID-19 status, age in years and sex. Where HLA class I and class II types were available, the types were taken from metadata supplied by the sample provider, not from assay-based typing. Results and caveats for the whole study, not just this receptor: The amount of clinical and demographic metadata varied by source and participant and was provided uncurated.

Collaborating institutions collected whole blood in K2EDTA tubes following their own protocols. For TCRbeta analysis, collaborators shipped samples as frozen whole blood, isolated PBMCs, or DNA extracted from either of those sample types. CDR3 length: 13 amino acids, cysteine to phenylalanine. Only CDR3 DNA remains: 39 bases, in frame from the first base. Based on the germline V gene (reference sequence), the CDR1 and CDR2 sequences are SGHNT and YYREEE. V gives up 3 bases and J gives up 4 bases, and the segment between their germline ends measures 10 bases. TCRbeta CDR3 regions were amplified from genomic DNA using the immunoSEQ Assay, a bias-controlled multiplex PCR. For the original study's pipeline: Within the assay, amplification of reference gene primers was used to estimate how many nucleated cells each sample contained. To quantify the absolute abundance of each unique TCRbeta CDR3 rearrangement, sequence reads were collapsed and filtered. For each sample, productive Simpson clonality was calculated by taking the square root of Simpson's diversity index across productive rearrangements. TCRdb re-hosts the immuneACCESS table, in-frame sequences only. Its copies lack some clones; in the studies checked, an unresolved V gene accounts for under half of them, and the cause for the rest is not known. V, J and clone size are taken as reported in that table, and D and trimming were inferred from the DNA itself. The sample has some 130,000 clones on record, roughly 71% of them singletons. The biggest ten clones account for around 18% of the sample.

Only a few counts were recorded for this clone. Its antigen has not been determined. No clone much larger than this one lies a single base away; base qualities are absent. The sequence joins TRBV5-4 to TRBJ2-5, and the D gene may be TRBD1, 5 bases matching. Material for sequencing was peripheral blood. This receptor was obtained from a man older than 75 with acute or convalescent COVID-19. At the DNA level, the sequence is TGTGCCAGCAGCTCCAGGGTACGAGAGACCCAGTACTTC. Translated, this is CASSSRVRETQYF.